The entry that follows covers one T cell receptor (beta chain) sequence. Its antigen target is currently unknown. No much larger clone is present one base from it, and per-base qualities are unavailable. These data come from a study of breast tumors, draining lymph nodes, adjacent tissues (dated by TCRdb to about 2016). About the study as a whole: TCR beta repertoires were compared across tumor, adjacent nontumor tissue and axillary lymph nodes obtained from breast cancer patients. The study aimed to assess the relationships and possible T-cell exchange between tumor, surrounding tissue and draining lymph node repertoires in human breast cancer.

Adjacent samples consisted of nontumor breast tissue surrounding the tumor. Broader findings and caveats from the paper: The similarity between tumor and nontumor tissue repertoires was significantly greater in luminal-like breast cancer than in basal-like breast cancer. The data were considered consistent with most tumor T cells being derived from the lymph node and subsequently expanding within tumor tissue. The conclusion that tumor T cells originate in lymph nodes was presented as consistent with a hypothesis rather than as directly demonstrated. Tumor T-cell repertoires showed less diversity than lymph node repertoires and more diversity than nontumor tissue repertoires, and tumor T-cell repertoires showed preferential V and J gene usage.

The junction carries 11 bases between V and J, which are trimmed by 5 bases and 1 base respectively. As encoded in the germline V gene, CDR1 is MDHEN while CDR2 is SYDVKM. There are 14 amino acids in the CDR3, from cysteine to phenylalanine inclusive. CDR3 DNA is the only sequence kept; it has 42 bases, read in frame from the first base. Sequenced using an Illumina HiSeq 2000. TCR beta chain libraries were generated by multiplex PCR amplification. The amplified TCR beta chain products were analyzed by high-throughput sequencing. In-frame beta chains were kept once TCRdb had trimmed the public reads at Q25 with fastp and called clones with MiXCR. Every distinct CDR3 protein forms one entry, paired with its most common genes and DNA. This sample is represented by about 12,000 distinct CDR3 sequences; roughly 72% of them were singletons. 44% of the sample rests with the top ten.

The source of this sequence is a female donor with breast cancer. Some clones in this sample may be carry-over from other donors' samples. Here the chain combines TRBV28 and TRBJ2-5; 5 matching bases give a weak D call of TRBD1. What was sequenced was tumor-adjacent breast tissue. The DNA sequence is TGTGCCAGCAGTGAGTCGGACACCCAAGAGACCCAGTACTTC. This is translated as CASSESDTQETQYF.